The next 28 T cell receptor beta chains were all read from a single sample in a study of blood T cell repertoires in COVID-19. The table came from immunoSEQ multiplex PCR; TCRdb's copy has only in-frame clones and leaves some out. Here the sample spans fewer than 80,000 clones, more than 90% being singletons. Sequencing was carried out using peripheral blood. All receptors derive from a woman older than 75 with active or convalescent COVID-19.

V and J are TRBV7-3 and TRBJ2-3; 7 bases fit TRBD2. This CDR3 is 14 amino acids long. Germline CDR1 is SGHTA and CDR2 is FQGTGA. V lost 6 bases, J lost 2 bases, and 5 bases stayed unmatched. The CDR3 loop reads CASSQRGTTDTQYF. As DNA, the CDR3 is TGTGCCAGCAGTCAGCGGGGAACCACAGATACGCAGTATTTT.

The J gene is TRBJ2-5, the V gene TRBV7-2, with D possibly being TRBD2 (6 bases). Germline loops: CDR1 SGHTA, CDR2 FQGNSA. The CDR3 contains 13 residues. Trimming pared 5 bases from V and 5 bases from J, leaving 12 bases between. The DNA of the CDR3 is TGTGCCAGCAGCCCGACTAGTCTGGAGACCCAGTACTTC. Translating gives CASSPTSLETQYF. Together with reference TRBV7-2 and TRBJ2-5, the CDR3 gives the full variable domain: GAGVSQSPSNKVTEKGKDVELRCDPISGHTALYWYRQSLGQGLEFLIYFQGNSAPDKSGLPSDRFSAERTGGSVSTLTIQRTQQEDSAVYLCASSPTSLETQYFGPGTRLLVL.

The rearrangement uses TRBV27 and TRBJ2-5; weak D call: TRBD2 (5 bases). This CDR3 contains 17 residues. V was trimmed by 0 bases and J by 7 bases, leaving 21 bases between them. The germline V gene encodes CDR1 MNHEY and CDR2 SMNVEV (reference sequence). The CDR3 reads CASSLSGSQPLLWTQYF. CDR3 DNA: TGTGCCAGCAGTTTATCGGGGAGCCAGCCACTACTATGGACCCAGTACTTC.

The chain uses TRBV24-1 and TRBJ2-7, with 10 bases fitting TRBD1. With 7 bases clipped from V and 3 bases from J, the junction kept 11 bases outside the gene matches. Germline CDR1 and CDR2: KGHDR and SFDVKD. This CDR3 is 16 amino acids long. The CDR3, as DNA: TGTGCCACCAGCGCAACCCCGGGACAGGGGAACTACGAGCAGTACTTC. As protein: CATSATPGQGNYEQYF.

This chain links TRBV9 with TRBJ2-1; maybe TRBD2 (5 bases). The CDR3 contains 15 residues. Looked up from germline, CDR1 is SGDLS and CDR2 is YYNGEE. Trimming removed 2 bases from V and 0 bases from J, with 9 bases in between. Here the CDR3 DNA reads TGTGCCAGCAGCGTTGCGGGCCTCTCCTACAATGAGCAGTTCTTC. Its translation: CASSVAGLSYNEQFF.

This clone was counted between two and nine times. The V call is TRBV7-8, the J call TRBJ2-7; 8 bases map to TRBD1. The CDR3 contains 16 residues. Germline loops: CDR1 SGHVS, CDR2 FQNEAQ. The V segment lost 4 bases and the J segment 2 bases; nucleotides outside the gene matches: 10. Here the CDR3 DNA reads TGTGCCAGCAGCTCTAGGGGACAGGACGGCCCCTACGAGCAGTACTTC. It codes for CASSSRGQDGPYEQYF. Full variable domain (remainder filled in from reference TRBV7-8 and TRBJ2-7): GAGVSQSPRYKVAKRGQDVALRCDPISGHVSLFWYQQALGQGPEFLTYFQNEAQLDKSGLPSDRFFAERPEGSVSTLKIQRTQQEDSAVYLCASSSRGQDGPYEQYFGPGTRLTVT.

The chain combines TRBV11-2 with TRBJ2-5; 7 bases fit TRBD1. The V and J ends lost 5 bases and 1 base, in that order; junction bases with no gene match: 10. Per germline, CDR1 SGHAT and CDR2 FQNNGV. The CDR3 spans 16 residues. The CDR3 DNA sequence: TGTGCCAGCAGCCCAGGACAGGCTAGTACCCAAGAGACCCAGTACTTC. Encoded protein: CASSPGQASTQETQYF.

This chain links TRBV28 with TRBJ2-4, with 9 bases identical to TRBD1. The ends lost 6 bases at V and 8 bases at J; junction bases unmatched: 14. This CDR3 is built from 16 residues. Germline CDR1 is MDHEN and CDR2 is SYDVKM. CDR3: CASRPLTGTGTDIQYF. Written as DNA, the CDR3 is TGTGCCAGCAGACCATTAACCGGGACAGGGACGGACATTCAGTACTTC.

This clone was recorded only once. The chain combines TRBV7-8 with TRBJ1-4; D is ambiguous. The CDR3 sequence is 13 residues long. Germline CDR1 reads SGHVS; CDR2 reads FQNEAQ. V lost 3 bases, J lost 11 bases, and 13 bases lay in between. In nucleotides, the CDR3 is TGTGCCAGCAGCTTCGGTGTGTCCAGGAAACTGTTTTTT. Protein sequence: CASSFGVSRKLFF. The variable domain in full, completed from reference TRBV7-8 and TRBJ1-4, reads GAGVSQSPRYKVAKRGQDVALRCDPISGHVSLFWYQQALGQGPEFLTYFQNEAQLDKSGLPSDRFFAERPEGSVSTLKIQRTQQEDSAVYLCASSFGVSRKLFFGSGTQLSVL.

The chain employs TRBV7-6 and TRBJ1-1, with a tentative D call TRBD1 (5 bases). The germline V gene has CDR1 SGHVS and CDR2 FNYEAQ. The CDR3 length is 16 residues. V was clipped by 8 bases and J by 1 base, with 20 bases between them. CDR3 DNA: TGTGCCAGCCAACCGGGGGTAAGTGAGAGGAACACTGAAGCTTTCTTT. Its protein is CASQPGVSERNTEAFF.

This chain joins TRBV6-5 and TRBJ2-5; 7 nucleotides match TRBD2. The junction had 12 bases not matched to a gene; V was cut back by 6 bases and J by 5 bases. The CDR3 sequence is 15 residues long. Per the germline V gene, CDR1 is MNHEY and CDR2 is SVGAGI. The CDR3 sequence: CASRVGGTGGETQYF. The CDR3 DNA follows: TGTGCCAGCAGGGTCGGGGGGACCGGTGGTGAGACCCAGTACTTC.

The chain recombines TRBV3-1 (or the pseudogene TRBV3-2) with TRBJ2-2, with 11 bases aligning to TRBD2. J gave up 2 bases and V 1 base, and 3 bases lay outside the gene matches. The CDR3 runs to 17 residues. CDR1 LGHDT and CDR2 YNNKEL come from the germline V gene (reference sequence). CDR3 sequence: CASSQGLAGLNTGELFF. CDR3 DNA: TGTGCCAGCAGCCAAGGACTAGCGGGACTAAACACCGGGGAGCTGTTTTTT.

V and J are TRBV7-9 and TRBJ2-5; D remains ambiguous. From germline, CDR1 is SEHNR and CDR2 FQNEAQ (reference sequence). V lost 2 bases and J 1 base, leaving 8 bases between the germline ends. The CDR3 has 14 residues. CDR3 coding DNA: TGTGCCAGCAGCTTAAGTGTGCGCCAAGAGACCCAGTACTTC. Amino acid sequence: CASSLSVRQETQYF.

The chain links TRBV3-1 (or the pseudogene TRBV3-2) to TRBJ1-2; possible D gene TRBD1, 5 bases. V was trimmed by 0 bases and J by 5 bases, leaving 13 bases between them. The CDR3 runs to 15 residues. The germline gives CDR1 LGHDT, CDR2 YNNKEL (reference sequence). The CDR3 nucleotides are TGTGCCAGCAGCCAAGAGGTCAGGGCTTCTTATGGCTACACCTTC. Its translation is CASSQEVRASYGYTF.

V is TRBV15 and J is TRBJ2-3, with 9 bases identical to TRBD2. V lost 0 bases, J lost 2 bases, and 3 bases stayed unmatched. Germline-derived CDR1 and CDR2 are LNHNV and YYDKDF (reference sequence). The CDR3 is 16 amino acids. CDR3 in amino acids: CATSRELAGNTDTQYF. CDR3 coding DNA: TGTGCCACCAGCAGAGAACTAGCGGGCAACACAGATACGCAGTATTTT.

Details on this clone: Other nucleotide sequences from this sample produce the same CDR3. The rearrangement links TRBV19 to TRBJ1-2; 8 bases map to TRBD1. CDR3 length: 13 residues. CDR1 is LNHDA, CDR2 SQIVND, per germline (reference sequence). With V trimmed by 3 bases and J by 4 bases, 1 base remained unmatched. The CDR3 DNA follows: TGTGCCAGTAGTATCGGACAGGGCTATGGCTACACCTTC. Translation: CASSIGQGYGYTF.

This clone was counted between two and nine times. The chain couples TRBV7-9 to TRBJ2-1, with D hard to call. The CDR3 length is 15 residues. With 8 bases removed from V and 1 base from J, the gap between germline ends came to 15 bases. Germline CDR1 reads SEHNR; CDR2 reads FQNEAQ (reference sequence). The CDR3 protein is CASLAQRESYNEQFF. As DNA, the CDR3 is TGTGCCAGCCTCGCCCAGCGAGAGTCCTACAATGAGCAGTTCTTC. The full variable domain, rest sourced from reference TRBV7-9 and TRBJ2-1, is DTGVSQNPRHKITKRGQNVTFRCDPISEHNRLYWYRQTLGQGPEFLTYFQNEAQLEKSRLLSDRFSAERPKGSFSTLEIQRTEQGDSAMYLCASLAQRESYNEQFFGPGTRLTVL.

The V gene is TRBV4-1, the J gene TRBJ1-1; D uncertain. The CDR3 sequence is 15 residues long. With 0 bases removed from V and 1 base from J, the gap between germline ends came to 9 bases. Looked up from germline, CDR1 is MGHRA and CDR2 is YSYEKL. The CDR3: CASSQEAQWNTEAFF. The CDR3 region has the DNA TGCGCCAGCAGCCAAGAAGCCCAATGGAACACTGAAGCTTTCTTT.

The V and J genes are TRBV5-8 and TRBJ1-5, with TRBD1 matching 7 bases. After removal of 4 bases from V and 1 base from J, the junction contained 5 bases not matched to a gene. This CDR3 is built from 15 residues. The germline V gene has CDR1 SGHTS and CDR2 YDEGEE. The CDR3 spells CASSRAGGSNQPQHF. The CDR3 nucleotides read TGTGCCAGCAGCAGGGCAGGGGGAAGCAATCAGCCCCAGCATTTT.

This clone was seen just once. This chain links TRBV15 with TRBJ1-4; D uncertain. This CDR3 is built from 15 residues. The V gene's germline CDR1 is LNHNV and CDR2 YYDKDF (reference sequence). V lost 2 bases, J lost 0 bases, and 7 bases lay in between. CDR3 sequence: CATSRTYATNEKLFF. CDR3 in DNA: TGTGCCACCAGCAGAACATACGCAACTAATGAAAAACTGTTTTTT.

The CDR3: CASSPRRVLYSYEQYF. For the CDR3, the DNA is TGTGCCAGCAGCCCACGCCGGGTCCTATACTCCTACGAGCAGTACTTC. The V call is TRBV7-8, the J call TRBJ2-7; D ambiguous. The CDR3 contains 16 residues. V shed 5 bases and J shed 0 bases, with 17 bases lying between them. Per the germline V gene, CDR1 is SGHVS and CDR2 is FQNEAQ.

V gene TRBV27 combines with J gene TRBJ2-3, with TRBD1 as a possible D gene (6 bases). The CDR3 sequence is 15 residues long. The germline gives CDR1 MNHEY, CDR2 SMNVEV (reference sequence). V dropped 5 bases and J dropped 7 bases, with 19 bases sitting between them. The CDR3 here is CASSPYAYRAHTQYF. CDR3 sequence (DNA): TGTGCCAGCAGTCCCTACGCCTACAGGGCGCATACGCAGTATTTT.

The CDR3 region has the DNA TGTGCCAGCAGCCTCTCAGGGGGTGACACCGGGGAGCTGTTTTTT. Translated, it gives CASSLSGGDTGELFF. The rearrangement links TRBV2 to TRBJ2-2; 7 nucleotides match TRBD1. V dropped 6 bases and J dropped 3; count of bases not matched to a gene: 7. This CDR3 is 15 amino acids long. Germline assignment: CDR1 SNHLY and CDR2 FYNNEI.

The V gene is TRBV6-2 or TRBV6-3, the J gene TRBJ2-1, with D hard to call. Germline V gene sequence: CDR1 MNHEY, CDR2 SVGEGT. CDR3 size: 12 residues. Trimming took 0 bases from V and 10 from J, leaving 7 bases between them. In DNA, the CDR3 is TGTGCCAGCAGTTACTCGAATCGGGAGCAGTTCTTC. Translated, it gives CASSYSNREQFF.

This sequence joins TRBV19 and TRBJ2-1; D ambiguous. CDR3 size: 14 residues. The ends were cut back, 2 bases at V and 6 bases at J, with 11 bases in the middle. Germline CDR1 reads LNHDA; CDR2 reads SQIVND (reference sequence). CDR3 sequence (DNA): TGTGCCAGTAGTATACAAACTCTACCCAATGAGCAGTTCTTC. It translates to CASSIQTLPNEQFF.

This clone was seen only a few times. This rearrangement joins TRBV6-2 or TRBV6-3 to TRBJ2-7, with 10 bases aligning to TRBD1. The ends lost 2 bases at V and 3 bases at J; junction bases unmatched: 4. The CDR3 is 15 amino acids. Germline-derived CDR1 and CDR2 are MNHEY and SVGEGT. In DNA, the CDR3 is TGTGCCAGCAGTTACGGGGACAGGGGCCACTACGAGCAGTACTTC. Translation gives CASSYGDRGHYEQYF.

The CDR3 DNA reads as TGTGCCAGCAGTCCCTACCAAACCAATTCACCCCTCCACTTT. Its translation: CASSPYQTNSPLHF. The rearrangement uses TRBV27 and TRBJ1-6; D unresolved. CDR1 is MNHEY and CDR2 is SMNVEV in the germline V gene (reference sequence). The CDR3 is 14 amino acids. Trimming pared 5 bases from V and 7 bases from J, leaving 12 bases between.

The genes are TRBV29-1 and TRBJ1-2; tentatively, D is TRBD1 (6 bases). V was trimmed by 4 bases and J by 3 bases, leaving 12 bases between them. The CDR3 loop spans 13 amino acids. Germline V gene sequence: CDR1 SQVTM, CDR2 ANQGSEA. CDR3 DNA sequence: TGCAGCGTTGTTACAGGGATCGACTATGGCTACACCTTC. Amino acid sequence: CSVVTGIDYGYTF.